Listed below are T cell receptor beta chains from one sample, sequenced in a study of molecular identifiers for immune sequencing clone quantification. TCRdb itself ran the PCR reads through MiXCR, one entry per CDR3 protein. In the table there are about 320,000 distinct CDR3 sequences, roughly 24% of which are singletons. The sequenced sample consisted of naive CD8+ T cells from blood, with Jurkat cell RNA spiked in. These receptor sequences come from a human donor in good health. Some libraries in this study had Jurkat cell RNA spiked in. Both conserved end residues are part of each CDR3. The D gene is left open where the match is weak. Not every row has a clone size; where given, it reads once, few, many or a size class.

len	v_gene	abundance	d_gene	j_gene	CDR3nt	CDR3aa
18	TRBV9	many	-	TRBJ2-3	TGTGCCAGCAGCGTAGACAGGACAGGAGGGAGTAGCACAGATACGCAGTATTTT	CASSVDRTGGSSTDTQYF
14	TRBV19	many	-	TRBJ2-3	TGTGCCAGCACTATTAGCGGAAGCACAGATACGCAGTATTTT	CASTISGSTDTQYF
16	TRBV14	many	TRBD1	TRBJ2-3	TGTGCCAGCAGCCAAGGGACAGGCGTTAGCACAGATACGCAGTATTTT	CASSQGTGVSTDTQYF
16	TRBV25-1	-	-	TRBJ2-5	TGTGCCAGCGGTGAACCCGCGGGACCTCCCCAGGAGACCCAGTACTTC	CASGEPAGPPQETQYF
14	TRBV5-1	-	-	TRBJ1-1	TGCGCCAGCAGCTTCAGGGAAACGAACACTGAAGCTTTCTTT	CASSFRETNTEAFF
13	TRBV12-3/TRBV12-4	-	-	TRBJ2-7	TGTGCCAGCAGTTTAGCGCCTCAGGGAGAGCAGTACTTC	CASSLAPQGEQYF
14	TRBV7-8	many	-	TRBJ2-1	TGTGCCAGCAGCCCATCCCGGGGTAACAATGAGCAGTTCTTC	CASSPSRGNNEQFF
15	TRBV2	many	-	TRBJ2-3	TGTGCCAGCAGTGAAGTGAGTTATCGCACAGATACGCAGTATTTT	CASSEVSYRTDTQYF
18	TRBV4-1	-	TRBD2	TRBJ2-3	TGCGCCAGCAGCCACGTTTGGACTAGCGGGAGTGGTGCAGATACGCAGTATTTT	CASSHVWTSGSGADTQYF
16	TRBV4-1	many	-	TRBJ2-2	TGCGCCAGCAGCGATACCCCAGGAAGGGAGACCGGGGAGCTGTTTTTT	CASSDTPGRETGELFF
20	TRBV20-1	-	TRBD1	TRBJ2-2	TGCAGTGCTAGAGATCTACTTGGCCCTCATAGGGGGCGCCCCACCGGGGAGCTGTTTTTT	CSARDLLGPHRGRPTGELFF
9	TRBV21-1	many	-	TRBJ2-7	TGTGCCAGGAGAGACGAGCAGTACTTC	CARRDEQYF
15	TRBV19	few	-	TRBJ1-1	TGTGCCAGTAGTATAGAAACAGCCATGAACACTGAAGCTTTCTTT	CASSIETAMNTEAFF
14	TRBV5-5	many	-	TRBJ2-3	TGTGCCAGCAGCTTCGGGGGCGGCACAGATACGCAGTATTTT	CASSFGGGTDTQYF
15	TRBV29-1	many	TRBD2	TRBJ2-5	TGCAGCGTCCCTAAAGCGGGGGCCGCGAGAGAGACCCAGTACTTC	CSVPKAGAARETQYF
14	TRBV28	-	TRBD1	TRBJ2-5	TGTGCCAGCAGTTTGGGGACAGGCCAAGAGACCCAGTACTTC	CASSLGTGQETQYF
13	TRBV27	many	-	TRBJ1-5	TGTGCCAGCAGTTCGATTAGCAGCCAGCCCCAGCATTTT	CASSSISSQPQHF
18	TRBV7-8	few	TRBD1	TRBJ2-2	TGTGCCAGCAGCTTTTTAATCCGGGACAGGGAATTTTCCGGGGAGCTGTTTTTT	CASSFLIRDREFSGELFF
14	TRBV27	-	TRBD1	TRBJ1-5	TGTGCCAGCAGTTTTACAGGGGGCCGTCAGCCCCAGCATTTT	CASSFTGGRQPQHF
14	TRBV7-9	many	TRBD1	TRBJ2-2	TGTGCCAGCCAGACAGGGGGCTACACCGGGGAGCTGTTTTTT	CASQTGGYTGELFF
14	TRBV20-1	few	-	TRBJ1-1	TGCAGTGCTAGTAATTACAGGGCGAACACTGAAGCTTTCTTT	CSASNYRANTEAFF
14	TRBV12-3/TRBV12-4	few	-	TRBJ2-7	TGTGCCAGCACCCCTGGCGGCCAGGGGAACGAGCAGTACTTC	CASTPGGQGNEQYF
17	TRBV4-2	-	-	TRBJ2-7	TGTGTCAGCAGCCAAAGAACCGCGGGAATTCAATCCTACGAGCAGTACTTC	CVSSQRTAGIQSYEQYF
16	TRBV19	-	-	TRBJ1-1	TGTGCCAGTAGTCTCCACCCCGGGGCATCGAACACTGAAGCTTTCTTT	CASSLHPGASNTEAFF